Below, 3 T cell receptor beta chains from the same sample are listed, as sequenced in a study of cytomegalovirus exposure and HLA in healthy donors. The PCR employed 60 Vbeta primers together with 13 Jbeta primers. The table came from immunoSEQ multiplex PCR; TCRdb's copy has only in-frame clones and leaves some out. This sample has some 180,000 clones, with 75% found just once. Source material: PBMCs. These receptors were obtained from a male donor in good health and CMV-seronegative.

The table lists this clone with many counts. The CDR3: CASSPGLGRYEQYF. CDR3 nucleotide sequence: TGCGCCAGCAGCCCGGGCCTTGGGAGGTACGAGCAGTACTTC. The chain is built from TRBV4-3 and TRBJ2-7; tentative D call: TRBD2 (6 bases). Germline lookup yields CDR1 LGHNA and CDR2 YSLEER. Trimming shortened V by 4 bases and J by 4 bases, and 14 bases separated the two germline ends. The CDR3 runs to 14 residues.

This rearrangement joins TRBV7-3 to TRBJ1-6, with D perhaps TRBD1 (6 bases). Trimming shortened V by 5 bases and J by 5 bases, and 10 bases separated the two germline ends. This CDR3 comprises 14 residues. Germline lookup yields CDR1 SGHTA and CDR2 FQGTGA. The chain's CDR3 is CASSPQGNNSPLHF. The CDR3 DNA sequence: TGTGCCAGCAGCCCACAGGGTAATAATTCACCCCTCCACTTT.

V is TRBV15 and J is TRBJ1-1; D might be TRBD1 (5 bases). The CDR3 contains 15 residues. Between the trimmed V and J ends, which lost 5 bases and 1 base, there was a span of 14 bases. Germline loops: CDR1 LNHNV, CDR2 YYDKDF (reference sequence). CDR3 coding DNA: TGTGCCACCAGCTCCTGGGGGGTACAGAACACTGAAGCTTTCTTT. It codes for CATSSWGVQNTEAFF.